The present T cell receptor beta chain was sequenced within a study of cytomegalovirus exposure and HLA in healthy donors. Study as a whole: The platform used for the roughly 130 validation repertoires matched that of the 666 first-cohort repertoires, a later analysis reported. Study outcomes and limitations: Around 160 TCR beta chains were listed as cytomegalovirus-associated. As confirmed in vitro, a few CMV-associated chains were specific for CMV antigens.

Separation from the roughly 700-subject first cohort characterized the 120-subject validation cohort, to which the donors belonged. The V and J ends lost 2 bases and 0 bases respectively, with 8 bases between them. This CDR3 has 15 amino acids. Germline CDR1 MNHEY, CDR2 SMNVEV (reference sequence). Libraries were prepared by immunoSEQ multiplex PCR; TCRdb keeps only in-frame clonotypes and omits some of them. The sample consists of about 160,000 clones, 86% of them appearing once. Remarks on this clone: Its antigen remains unidentified.

What was sequenced was PBMCs. The sequence came from a woman in her twenties or thirties in good health and CMV-seronegative. The V gene is TRBV27, the J gene TRBJ2-1, with D possibly being TRBD2 (5 bases). DNA for the CDR3: TGTGCCAGCAGTTTACCGGGGAGCTCCTACAATGAGCAGTTCTTC. Its translation: CASSLPGSSYNEQFF.